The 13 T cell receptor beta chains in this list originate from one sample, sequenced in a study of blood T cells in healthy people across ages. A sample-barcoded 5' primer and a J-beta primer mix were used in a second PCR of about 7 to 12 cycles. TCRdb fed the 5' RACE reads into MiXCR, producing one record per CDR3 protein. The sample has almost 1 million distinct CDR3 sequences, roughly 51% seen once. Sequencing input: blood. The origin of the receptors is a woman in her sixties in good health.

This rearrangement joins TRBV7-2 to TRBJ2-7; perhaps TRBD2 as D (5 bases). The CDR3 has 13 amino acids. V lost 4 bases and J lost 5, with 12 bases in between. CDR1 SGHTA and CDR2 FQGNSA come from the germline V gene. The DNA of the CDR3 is TGTGCCAGCAGCTCCCCAGCGGTGGACGAGCAGTACTTC. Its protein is CASSSPAVDEQYF.

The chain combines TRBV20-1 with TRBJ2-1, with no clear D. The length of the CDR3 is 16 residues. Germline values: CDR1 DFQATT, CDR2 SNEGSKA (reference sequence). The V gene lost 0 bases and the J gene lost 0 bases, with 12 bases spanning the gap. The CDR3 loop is CSAREFGLASYNEQFF. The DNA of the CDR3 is TGCAGTGCTAGAGAGTTCGGGTTGGCCTCCTACAATGAGCAGTTCTTC.

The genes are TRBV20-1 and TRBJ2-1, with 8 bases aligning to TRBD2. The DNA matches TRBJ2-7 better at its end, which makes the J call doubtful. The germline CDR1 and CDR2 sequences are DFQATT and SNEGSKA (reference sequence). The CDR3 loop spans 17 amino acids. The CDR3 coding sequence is TGCAGTGCTAGCCCAGCATCTACTAGCGGCTCCTACAATGAGCAGTACTTC. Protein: CSASPASTSGSYNEQYF.

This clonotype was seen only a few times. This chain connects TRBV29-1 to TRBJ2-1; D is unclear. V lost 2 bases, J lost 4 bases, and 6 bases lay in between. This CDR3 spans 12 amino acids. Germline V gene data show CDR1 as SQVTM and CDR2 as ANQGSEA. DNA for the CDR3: TGCAGCGTTGAAACCTTTTACAATGAGCAGTTCTTC. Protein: CSVETFYNEQFF.

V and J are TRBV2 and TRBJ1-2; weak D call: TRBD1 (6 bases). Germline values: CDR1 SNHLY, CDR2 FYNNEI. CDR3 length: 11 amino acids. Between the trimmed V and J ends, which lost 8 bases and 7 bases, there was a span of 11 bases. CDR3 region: CASHRVGGYTF. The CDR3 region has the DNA TGTGCCAGCCACAGGGTCGGTGGCTACACCTTC.

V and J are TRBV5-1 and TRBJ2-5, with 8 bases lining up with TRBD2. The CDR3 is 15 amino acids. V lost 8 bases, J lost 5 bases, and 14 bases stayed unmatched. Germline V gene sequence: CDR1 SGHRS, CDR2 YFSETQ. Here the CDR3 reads CASLPGLGAGETQYF. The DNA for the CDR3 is TGCGCCAGTCTGCCGGGACTAGGGGCGGGCGAGACCCAGTACTTC. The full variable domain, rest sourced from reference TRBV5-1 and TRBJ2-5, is KAGVTQTPRYLIKTRGQQVTLSCSPISGHRSVSWYQQTPGQGLQFLFEYFSETQRNKGNFPGRFSGRQFSNSRSEMNVSTLELGDSALYLCASLPGLGAGETQYFGPGTRLLVL.

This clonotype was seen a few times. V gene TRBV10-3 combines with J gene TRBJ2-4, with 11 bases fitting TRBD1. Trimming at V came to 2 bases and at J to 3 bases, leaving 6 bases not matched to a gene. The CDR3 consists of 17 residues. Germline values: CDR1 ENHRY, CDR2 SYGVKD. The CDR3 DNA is TGTGCCATCAGTGAGATTCCGGGACAGGGGGTCAAAAACATTCAGTACTTC. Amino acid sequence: CAISEIPGQGVKNIQYF.

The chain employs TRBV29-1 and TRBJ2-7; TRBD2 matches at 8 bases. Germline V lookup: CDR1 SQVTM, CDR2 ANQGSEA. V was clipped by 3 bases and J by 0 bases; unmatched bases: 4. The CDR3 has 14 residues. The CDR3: CSVDQSGSSYEQYF. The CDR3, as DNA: TGCAGCGTTGATCAAAGCGGGAGCTCCTACGAGCAGTACTTC.

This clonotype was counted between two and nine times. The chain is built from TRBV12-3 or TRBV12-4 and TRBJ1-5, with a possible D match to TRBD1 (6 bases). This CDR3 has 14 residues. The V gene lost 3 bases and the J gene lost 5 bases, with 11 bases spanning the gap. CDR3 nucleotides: TGTGCCAGCAGTTTTTCTCCAGGGGATCAGCCCCAGCATTTT. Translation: CASSFSPGDQPQHF.

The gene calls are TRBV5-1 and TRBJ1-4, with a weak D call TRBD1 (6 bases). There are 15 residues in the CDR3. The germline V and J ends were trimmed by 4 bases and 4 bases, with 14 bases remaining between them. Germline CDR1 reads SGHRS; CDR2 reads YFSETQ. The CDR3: CASSLTGIINEKLFF. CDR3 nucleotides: TGCGCCAGCAGCCTAACAGGGATCATTAATGAAAAACTGTTTTTT.

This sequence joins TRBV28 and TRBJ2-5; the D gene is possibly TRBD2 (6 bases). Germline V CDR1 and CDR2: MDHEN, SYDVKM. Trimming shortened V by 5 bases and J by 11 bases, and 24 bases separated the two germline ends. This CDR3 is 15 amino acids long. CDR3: CASSPGGAENNEQYF. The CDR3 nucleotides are TGTGCCAGCAGTCCTGGCGGGGCTGAAAACAATGAGCAGTACTTC.

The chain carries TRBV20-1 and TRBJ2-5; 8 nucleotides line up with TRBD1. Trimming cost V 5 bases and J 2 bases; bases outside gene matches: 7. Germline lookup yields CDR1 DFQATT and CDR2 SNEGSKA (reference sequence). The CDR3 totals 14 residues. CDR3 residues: CSALDRVKQETQYF. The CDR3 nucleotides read TGCAGTGCTCTGGACAGGGTGAAACAAGAGACCCAGTACTTC.

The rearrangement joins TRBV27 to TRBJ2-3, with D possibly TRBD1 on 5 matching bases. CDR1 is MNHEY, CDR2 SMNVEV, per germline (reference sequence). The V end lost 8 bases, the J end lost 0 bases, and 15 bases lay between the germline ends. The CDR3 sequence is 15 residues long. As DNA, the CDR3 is TGTGCCAGCCGCCCAGGACACTTTAGCACAGATACGCAGTATTTT. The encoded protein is CASRPGHFSTDTQYF.